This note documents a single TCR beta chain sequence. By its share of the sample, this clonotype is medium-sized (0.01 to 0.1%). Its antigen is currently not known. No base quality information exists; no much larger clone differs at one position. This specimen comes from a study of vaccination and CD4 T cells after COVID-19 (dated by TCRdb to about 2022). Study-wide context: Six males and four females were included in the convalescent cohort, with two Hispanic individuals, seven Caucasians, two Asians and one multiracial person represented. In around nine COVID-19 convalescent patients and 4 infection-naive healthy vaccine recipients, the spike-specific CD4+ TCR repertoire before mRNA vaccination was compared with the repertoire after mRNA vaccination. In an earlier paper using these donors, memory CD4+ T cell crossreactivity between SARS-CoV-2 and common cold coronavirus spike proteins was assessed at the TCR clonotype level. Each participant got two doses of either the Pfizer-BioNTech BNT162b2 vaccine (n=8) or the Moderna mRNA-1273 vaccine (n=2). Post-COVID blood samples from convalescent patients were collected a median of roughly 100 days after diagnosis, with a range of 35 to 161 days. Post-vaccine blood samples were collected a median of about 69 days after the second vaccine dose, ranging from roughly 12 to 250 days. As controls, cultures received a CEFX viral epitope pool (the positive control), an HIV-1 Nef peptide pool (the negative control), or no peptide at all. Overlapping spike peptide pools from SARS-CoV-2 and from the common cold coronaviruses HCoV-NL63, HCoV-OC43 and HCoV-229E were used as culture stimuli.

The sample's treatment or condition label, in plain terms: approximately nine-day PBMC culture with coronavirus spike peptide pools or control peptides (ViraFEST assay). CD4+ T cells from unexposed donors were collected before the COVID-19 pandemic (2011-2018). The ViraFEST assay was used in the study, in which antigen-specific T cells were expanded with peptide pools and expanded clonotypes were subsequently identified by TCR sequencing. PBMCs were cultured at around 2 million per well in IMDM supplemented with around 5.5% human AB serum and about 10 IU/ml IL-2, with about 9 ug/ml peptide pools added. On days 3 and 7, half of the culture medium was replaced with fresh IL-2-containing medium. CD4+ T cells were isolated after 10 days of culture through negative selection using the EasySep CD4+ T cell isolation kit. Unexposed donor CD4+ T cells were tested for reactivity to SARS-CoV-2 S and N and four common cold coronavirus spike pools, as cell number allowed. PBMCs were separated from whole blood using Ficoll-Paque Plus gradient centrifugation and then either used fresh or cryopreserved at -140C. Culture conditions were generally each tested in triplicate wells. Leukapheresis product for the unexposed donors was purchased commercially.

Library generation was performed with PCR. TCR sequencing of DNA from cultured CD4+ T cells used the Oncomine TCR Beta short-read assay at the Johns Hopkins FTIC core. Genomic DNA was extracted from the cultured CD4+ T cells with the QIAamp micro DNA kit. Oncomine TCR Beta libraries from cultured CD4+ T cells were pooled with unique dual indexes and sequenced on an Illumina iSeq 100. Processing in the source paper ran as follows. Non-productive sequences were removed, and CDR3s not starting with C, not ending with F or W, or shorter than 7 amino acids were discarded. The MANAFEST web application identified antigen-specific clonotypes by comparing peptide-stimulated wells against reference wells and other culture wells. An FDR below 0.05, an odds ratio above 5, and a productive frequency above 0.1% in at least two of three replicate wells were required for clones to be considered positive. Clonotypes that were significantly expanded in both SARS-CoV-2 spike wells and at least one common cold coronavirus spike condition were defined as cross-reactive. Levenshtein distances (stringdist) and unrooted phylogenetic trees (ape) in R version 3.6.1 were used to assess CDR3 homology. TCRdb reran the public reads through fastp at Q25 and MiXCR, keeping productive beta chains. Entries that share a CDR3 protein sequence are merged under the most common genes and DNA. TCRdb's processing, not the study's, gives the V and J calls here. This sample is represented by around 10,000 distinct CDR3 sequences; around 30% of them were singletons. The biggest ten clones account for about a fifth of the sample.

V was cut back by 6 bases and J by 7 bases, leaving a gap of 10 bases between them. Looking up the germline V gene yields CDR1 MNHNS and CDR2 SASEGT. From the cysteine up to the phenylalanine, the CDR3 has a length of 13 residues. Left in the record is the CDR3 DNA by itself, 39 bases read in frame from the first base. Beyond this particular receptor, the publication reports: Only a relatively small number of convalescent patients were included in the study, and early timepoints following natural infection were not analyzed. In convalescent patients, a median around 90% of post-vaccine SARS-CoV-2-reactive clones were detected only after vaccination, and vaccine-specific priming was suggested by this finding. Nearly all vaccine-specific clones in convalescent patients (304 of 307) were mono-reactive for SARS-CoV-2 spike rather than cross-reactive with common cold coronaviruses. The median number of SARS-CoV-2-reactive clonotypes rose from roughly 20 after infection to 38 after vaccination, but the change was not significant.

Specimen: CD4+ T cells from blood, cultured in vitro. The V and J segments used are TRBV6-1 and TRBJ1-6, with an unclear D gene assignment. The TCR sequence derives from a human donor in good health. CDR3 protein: CASRESRNSPLHF. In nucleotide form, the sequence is TGTGCCAGCAGAGAGTCTAGAAATTCACCCCTCCACTTT.